The clone carrying this TCR beta chain was seen only a few times. Its specificity is not known. Profiling relied on immunoSEQ multiplex PCR, and the TCRdb table lists in-frame clones only, not all of them. The data contain roughly 14,000 clones, around four fifths of them singletons. The data were taken from a study of chemoradiotherapy in HPV16-positive cancers. General study results and limits: The functional HPV-specific definition rests on just two HPV16-positive patients. Candidate HPV-specific clones and E7-related TCR motifs grew in tumor during treatment.

CDR3 length: 12 residues. In germline, CDR1 is SGHTA, CDR2 FQGNSA. Trimming shortened V by 6 bases and J by 9 bases, and 14 bases separated the two germline ends. Repeated repertoire sampling spanned the course of chemoradiotherapy. The rearrangement joins TRBV7-2 to TRBJ1-2; tentative D call: TRBD1 (5 bases). The specimen was collected from a patient who underwent chemoradiotherapy. The clonotype comes from a human donor with HPV-associated anogenital cancer. The CDR3 sequence: CASSQGTDRYTF. In DNA form, the CDR3 reads TGTGCCAGCAGTCAGGGAACAGATCGCTACACCTTC.